The rows below give T cell receptor beta chains drawn from one sample of a study of blood T cells in healthy people across ages. A single record per CDR3 protein comes from TCRdb applying MiXCR to the 5' RACE reads. The repertoire holds more than 900,000 distinct CDR3 sequences, with about 28% as singletons. These records were also assigned to another study, of T cells of mothers and their children.

The sequencing input was blood. These receptors all come from a woman aged 40 to 50 in good health. Both conserved end residues are part of each CDR3. A D gene is named only where the DNA matches it firmly. Size values are once, few and many counts, or a class for expanded clones, and some rows have none.

d_gene	v_gene	abundance	j_gene	CDR3aa	CDR3nt
-	TRBV28	many	TRBJ1-2	CASSLWTNYGYTF	TGTGCCAGCAGTTTATGGACCAACTATGGCTACACCTTC
TRBD1	TRBV7-3	few	TRBJ1-2	CASSLRGTDYGYTF	TGTGCCAGCAGCTTAAGAGGGACAGACTATGGCTACACCTTC
TRBD2	TRBV7-2	many	TRBJ2-7	CASSFTAGEVYEQYF	TGTGCCAGCAGCTTTACGGCGGGGGAAGTCTACGAGCAGTACTTC
-	TRBV7-9	-	TRBJ2-7	CASSLGGFDEQYF	TGTGCCAGCAGCTTAGGGGGGTTCGACGAGCAGTACTTC
TRBD2	TRBV5-1	few	TRBJ2-1	CASSLVVLAGGFNEQFF	TGCGCCAGCAGCTTGGTCGTGTTAGCGGGGGGCTTCAATGAGCAGTTCTTC
-	TRBV5-1	many	TRBJ2-3	CASSLDGRPTDTQYF	TGCGCCAGCAGCTTGGACGGCCGTCCCACAGATACGCAGTATTTT
-	TRBV7-2	many	TRBJ2-7	CASSFDHYEQYF	TGTGCCAGCAGCTTCGACCACTACGAGCAGTACTTC
TRBD2	TRBV9	-	TRBJ2-3	CAGSEDRLAGTDTQYF	TGTGCCGGCAGCGAGGACCGACTAGCGGGCACAGATACGCAGTATTTT
TRBD1	TRBV7-2	-	TRBJ2-7	CASSTRDRVGYEQYF	TGTGCCAGCAGCACCCGGGACAGGGTGGGCTACGAGCAGTACTTC
-	TRBV5-5	few	TRBJ2-7	CASSLYRDPYEQYF	TGTGCCAGCAGCTTGTATAGGGACCCCTACGAGCAGTACTTC
TRBD1	TRBV20-1	few	TRBJ1-2	CSTRPPGQPSGYTF	TGCAGTACTAGACCTCCGGGACAGCCTTCCGGCTACACCTTC
TRBD2	TRBV9	many	TRBJ2-5	CASTGLAGETQYF	TGTGCCAGCACAGGACTAGCAGGGGAGACCCAGTACTTC
TRBD1	TRBV12-5	-	TRBJ1-2	CASGRGDRGGYTF	TGTGCTAGTGGCCGCGGGGACAGGGGAGGCTACACCTTC
-	TRBV29-1	many	TRBJ1-2	CSVDPASYGYTF	TGCAGCGTTGATCCAGCCTCCTATGGCTACACCTTC
-	TRBV29-1	few	TRBJ1-4	CSVEAGVSDGWERKLFF	TGCAGCGTTGAAGCGGGAGTGTCGGATGGTTGGGAGCGAAAACTGTTTTTT
-	TRBV15	-	TRBJ1-3	CATSREGGDGRNTIYF	TGTGCCACCAGCAGAGAGGGGGGAGATGGAAGAAACACCATATATTTT
-	TRBV14	-	TRBJ2-7	CASSLDWAYEQYF	TGTGCCAGCAGCTTGGACTGGGCCTACGAGCAGTACTTC
-	TRBV4-3	few	TRBJ1-1	CASSQDSTNTEAFF	TGCGCCAGCAGCCAAGATTCGACGAACACTGAAGCTTTCTTT
TRBD1	TRBV5-8	-	TRBJ1-5	CASRYDRGLSNQPQHF	TGTGCCAGCAGATATGACAGGGGGCTGAGCAATCAGCCCCAGCATTTT
-	TRBV18	-	TRBJ1-1	CASSPEGMNTEAFF	TGTGCCAGCTCACCGGAAGGAATGAACACTGAAGCTTTCTTT
-	TRBV14	few	TRBJ2-1	CASSPQGWTYNEQFF	TGTGCCAGCAGCCCCCAGGGTTGGACCTACAATGAGCAGTTCTTC
-	TRBV29-1	many	TRBJ2-5	CSVRSRTPKTQYF	TGCAGCGTTCGATCGCGAACGCCGAAGACCCAGTACTTC
TRBD2	TRBV7-2	many	TRBJ2-1	CASSLRGLAENEQFF	TGTGCCAGCAGCTTACGAGGACTAGCTGAGAATGAGCAGTTCTTC
-	TRBV30	many	TRBJ1-2	CAWTLQGRFYGYTF	TGTGCCTGGACTCTCCAGGGACGGTTTTATGGCTACACCTTC
-	TRBV20-1	many	TRBJ2-6	CSARVGGSGANVLTF	TGCAGTGCTAGAGTGGGGGGCTCTGGGGCCAACGTCCTGACTTTC
-	TRBV7-2	-	TRBJ1-2	CASSSGEYYGYTF	TGTGCCAGCAGCTCAGGGGAGTACTATGGCTACACCTTC
TRBD2	TRBV3-1	-	TRBJ2-7	CASTGGFDEQYF	TGTGCCAGCACCGGGGGGTTCGACGAGCAGTACTTC
-	TRBV6-2/TRBV6-3	few	TRBJ2-2	CASSYHGLFPGELFF	TGTGCCAGCAGTTACCACGGACTCTTCCCCGGGGAGCTGTTTTTT
TRBD1	TRBV20-1	-	TRBJ1-5	CSARDRDREHQPQHF	TGCAGTGCTAGAGACAGAGACAGGGAACATCAGCCCCAGCATTTT
-	TRBV10-3	few	TRBJ1-5	CAITKTVEQPQHF	TGTGCCATCACTAAGACAGTGGAACAGCCCCAGCATTTT
-	TRBV5-1	-	TRBJ2-5	CASSFFGELNDQYF	TGCGCCAGCAGCTTTTTCGGGGAATTGAACGATCAGTACTTC
-	TRBV10-3	many	TRBJ1-5	CAISESGGDQPQHF	TGTGCCATCAGTGAGTCGGGGGGAGATCAGCCCCAGCATTTT
TRBD1	TRBV13	-	TRBJ2-1	CASSLVPKKGTGSYNEQFF	TGTGCCAGCAGCTTAGTTCCCAAAAAGGGGACAGGGAGCTACAATGAGCAGTTCTTC
TRBD1	TRBV3-1	-	TRBJ1-4	CASSQQGTGGNEKLFF	TGTGCCAGCAGCCAACAGGGGACAGGGGGGAATGAAAAACTGTTTTTT
-	TRBV20-1	-	TRBJ1-5	CSARRRQGNQPQHF	TGCAGTGCTAGAAGACGACAGGGCAATCAGCCCCAGCATTTT
TRBD1	TRBV28	few	TRBJ2-7	CASSSPGQGSSSYEQYF	TGTGCCAGCAGTTCACCGGGACAGGGATCAAGCTCCTACGAGCAGTACTTC
TRBD2	TRBV4-1	-	TRBJ2-1	CASSQGRLAGASSYNEQFF	TGCGCCAGCAGCCAAGGTCGGCTAGCGGGAGCCAGCTCCTACAATGAGCAGTTCTTC
TRBD1	TRBV4-3	-	TRBJ2-7	CAGSQVRSSEGGPLYEQYF	TGCGCCGGCAGCCAAGTGAGGTCGTCCGAAGGGGGCCCCCTTTACGAGCAGTACTTC
-	TRBV5-1	few	TRBJ2-7	CASSLQGRDSEQYF	TGCGCCAGCAGCTTGCAGGGTAGAGACTCCGAGCAGTACTTC
-	TRBV6-5	-	TRBJ2-3	CASRSSRQVLLLSTDTQYF	TGTGCCAGCAGGTCCTCCCGACAGGTTCTACTACTTAGCACAGATACGCAGTATTTT
-	TRBV9	-	TRBJ2-1	CASSARLTIVSDEQFF	TGTGCCAGCAGCGCCCGGCTAACTATCGTCTCCGATGAGCAGTTCTTC
-	TRBV5-1	many	TRBJ2-3	CASSLGARTDTQYF	TGCGCCAGCAGCTTGGGGGCCCGCACAGATACGCAGTATTTT
TRBD1	TRBV9	few	TRBJ2-1	CASSTGTGPGNEQFF	TGTGCCAGCAGCACCGGGACAGGGCCTGGAAATGAGCAGTTCTTC
-	TRBV7-6	many	TRBJ2-7	CASSYARHAKVEQYF	TGTGCCAGCAGCTACGCGAGGCATGCTAAAGTCGAGCAGTACTTC
TRBD1	TRBV7-9	few	TRBJ1-1	CASSLPTGGQGNTEAFF	TGTGCCAGCAGCTTACCGACAGGGGGCCAAGGGAACACTGAAGCTTTCTTT